Each of the 27 T cell receptor beta chains below was sequenced from the same sample in a study of T cell responses to AZD1222 COVID-19 vaccine. TCRdb's table, derived via immunoSEQ multiplex PCR, lists solely in-frame clones and lacks some. Among approximately 100,000 clones, approximately 93% were seen once, and the ten largest hold approximately 4.5%. The source was peripheral blood, collected on day 0 of AZD1222 vaccination. Receptors originate from an adult in good health.

The chain uses TRBV28 and TRBJ2-1; 9 bases are shared with TRBD2. Germline CDR1 reads MDHEN; CDR2 reads SYDVKM. CDR3 length equals 18 residues. Germline trimming cut 5 bases from V and 0 bases from J; bases unmatched to any gene: 11. The CDR3 protein is CASSPSRAGGLSYNEQFF. The CDR3 bases are TGTGCCAGCAGTCCCAGCCGAGCGGGGGGTCTCTCCTACAATGAGCAGTTCTTC.

To note about this clone: A junction end diverges from the germline sequence, so it may reflect a read error. The J gene is TRBJ2-2, the V gene TRBV7-8; D might be TRBD1 (6 bases). The CDR3 has 15 residues. The germline gives CDR1 SGHVS, CDR2 FQNEAQ. CDR3 coding DNA: TGTGCCAGCAGCTTAGCCCAGGGGAACGCCGGGGAGCTGTTTTTT. Its protein is CASSLAQGNAGELFF.

The chain employs TRBV10-3 and TRBJ1-1; 7 bases map to TRBD1. The CDR3 is 13 amino acids. The J segment lost 1 base and the V segment lost 9 bases, leaving 5 bases of the junction unmatched. Germline V gene sequence: CDR1 ENHRY, CDR2 SYGVKD. CDR3 sequence: CAIATGPNTEAFF. In nucleotides, the CDR3 is TGTGCCATAGCGACAGGGCCGAACACTGAAGCTTTCTTT.

The chain carries TRBV7-3 and TRBJ1-2, with TRBD1 matching 7 bases. Trimming took 4 bases from V and 8 from J; bases not matched to a gene: 7. Germline values: CDR1 SGHTA, CDR2 FQGTGA. The CDR3 totals 13 residues. The CDR3 loop reads CASSSGVGQGYTF. The DNA of the CDR3 is TGTGCCAGCAGCTCAGGCGTGGGACAGGGCTACACCTTC. The full variable domain, in which reference TRBV7-3 and TRBJ1-2 provide the parts outside the CDR3, is GAGVSQTPSNKVTEKGKYVELRCDPISGHTALYWYRQSLGQGPEFLIYFQGTGAADDSGLPNDRFFAVRPEGSVSTLKIQRTERGDSAVYLCASSSGVGQGYTFGSGTRLTVV.

This chain joins TRBV29-1 and TRBJ2-5; 9 nucleotides align to TRBD1. CDR3 length equals 15 residues. V lost 2 bases, J lost 5 bases, and 9 bases stayed unmatched. Germline V gene lookup returns CDR1 SQVTM and CDR2 ANQGSEA. In DNA form, the CDR3 reads TGCAGCGTTGAACCCACAGGGGGCGTCGCGGAGACCCAGTACTTC. Translated: CSVEPTGGVAETQYF. Looking up the rest from reference TRBV29-1 and TRBJ2-5 gives the full variable domain: SAVISQKPSRDICQRGTSLTIQCQVDSQVTMMFWYRQQPGQSLTLIATANQGSEATYESGFVIDKFPISRPNLTFSTLTVSNMSPEDSSIYLCSVEPTGGVAETQYFGPGTRLLVL.

This sequence joins TRBV5-4 and TRBJ1-4; tentative D call: TRBD1 (5 bases). The germline CDR1 and CDR2 sequences are SGHNT and YYREEE (reference sequence). This CDR3 spans 14 amino acids. With 4 bases removed from V and 4 bases from J, the gap between germline ends came to 11 bases. CDR3 in amino acids: CASSQGGSNEKLFF. CDR3 bases: TGTGCCAGCAGCCAGGGAGGGAGTAATGAAAAACTGTTTTTT.

This chain uses TRBV6-1 with TRBJ2-2; D might be TRBD2 (6 bases). Trimming stripped 2 bases from V and 0 bases from J, with 13 bases between. CDR3 length: 17 amino acids. Germline lookup yields CDR1 MNHNS and CDR2 SASEGT. DNA for the CDR3: TGTGCCAGCAGTGAACCCCGGGGGATCGCGAACACCGGGGAGCTGTTTTTT. Translation gives CASSEPRGIANTGELFF.

The genes are TRBV3-1 (or the pseudogene TRBV3-2) and TRBJ1-4; TRBD1 is a possible D gene (5 bases). This CDR3 comprises 16 residues. Looked up from germline, CDR1 is LGHDT and CDR2 is YNNKEL (reference sequence). V was trimmed by 4 bases and J by 0 bases, leaving 12 bases between them. The DNA of the CDR3 is TGTGCCAGCAGCCCGCAGGGTACTGCAACTAATGAAAAACTGTTTTTT. It is translated as CASSPQGTATNEKLFF.

The V gene is TRBV4-3, the J gene TRBJ1-4, with D hard to call. CDR3 length equals 13 residues. V was cut by 2 bases and J by 4 bases, with 5 bases left in between. Germline V gene lookup returns CDR1 LGHNA and CDR2 YSLEER. CDR3 nucleotides: TGCGCCAGCAGCCAAAGTCTTAATGAAAAACTGTTTTTT. As protein: CASSQSLNEKLFF.

The CDR3 DNA reads TGTGCCTCCCCTAAGAACACCGGGGAGCTGTTTTTT. This sequence encodes CASPKNTGELFF. This rearrangement joins TRBV30 to TRBJ2-2; no reliable D call. Germline V CDR1 and CDR2: GTSNPN, SVGIG (reference sequence). This CDR3 contains 12 residues. The germline V and J ends were trimmed by 7 bases and 1 base, with 7 bases remaining between them.

The chain couples TRBV21-1 to TRBJ1-2; TRBD1, the table's D call, was not compared with the DNA. TRBV21-1 is flagged as a pseudogene. The CDR3 totals 16 residues. The CDR3 sequence is CASSPFPARAHYGYTF. For the CDR3, the DNA is TGTGCCAGCAGCCCTTTCCCGGCCAGGGCACACTATGGCTACACCTTC.

This clone was seen a few times. This chain uses TRBV4-2 with TRBJ1-4, with no clear D. The CDR3 runs 13 residues. The germline V gene encodes CDR1 LGHNA and CDR2 YNFKEQ. V lost 3 bases, J lost 7 bases, and 9 bases lay in between. The CDR3 reads CASSQVLGEKLFF. CDR3 DNA: TGTGCCAGCAGCCAGGTATTAGGTGAAAAACTGTTTTTT.

The chain combines TRBV30 with TRBJ1-1; D perhaps matches TRBD1 (6 bases). The V and J ends lost 7 bases and 1 base respectively, with 16 bases between them. From germline, CDR1 is GTSNPN and CDR2 SVGIG (reference sequence). The CDR3 length is 14 residues. DNA of the CDR3: TGTGCCTCGGAGGGGGGGATACAGAACACTGAAGCTTTCTTT. This gives the protein CASEGGIQNTEAFF.

This clone was found a few times. The rearrangement links TRBV9 to TRBJ1-2; 7 nucleotides match TRBD1. Unmatched junction bases numbered 3, after V lost 3 bases and J lost 4 bases. The CDR3 is 13 residues long. In germline, CDR1 is SGDLS, CDR2 YYNGEE. The CDR3 is CASSEGTAYGYTF. The CDR3 region has the DNA TGTGCCAGCAGCGAGGGGACAGCCTATGGCTACACCTTC. The full variable domain, completed using reference TRBV9 and TRBJ1-2, is DSGVTQTPKHLITATGQRVTLRCSPRSGDLSVYWYQQSLDQGLQFLIQYYNGEERAKGNILERFSAQQFPDLHSELNLSSLELGDSALYFCASSEGTAYGYTFGSGTRLTVV.

The V call is TRBV3-1 (or the pseudogene TRBV3-2), the J call TRBJ1-2, with D possibly being TRBD1 (6 bases). Per the germline V gene, CDR1 is LGHDT and CDR2 is YNNKEL (reference sequence). The CDR3 length is 15 residues. V dropped 0 bases and J dropped 4 bases, with 12 bases sitting between them. The DNA for the CDR3 is TGTGCCAGCAGCCAAGATCACAGGGAAGGCTATGGCTACACCTTC. Its translation is CASSQDHREGYGYTF.

The chain employs TRBV25-1 and TRBJ1-5; D perhaps matches TRBD1 (5 bases). V shed 3 bases and J shed 1 base, with 10 bases lying between them. Germline V gene data show CDR1 as MGHDK and CDR2 as SYGVNS. CDR3 size: 15 residues. The CDR3 here is CASSDGGLSNQPQHF. CDR3 bases: TGTGCCAGCAGTGACGGGGGGTTAAGCAATCAGCCCCAGCATTTT.

V gene TRBV12-3 or TRBV12-4 combines with J gene TRBJ1-6; a possible D gene is TRBD1 (5 bases). V lost 2 bases to trimming and J lost 10 bases, with 9 bases between them. This CDR3 contains 13 residues. The CDR3 coding sequence is TGTGCCAGCAGTTTACAGGGAGGATCACCCCTCCACTTT. Translated, it gives CASSLQGGSPLHF.

The rearrangement links TRBV10-1 to TRBJ2-7; D is unclear. Germline V gene data show CDR1 as WNHNN and CDR2 as SYGVQD (reference sequence). The V end lost 7 bases, the J end lost 1 base, and 5 bases lay between the germline ends. The CDR3 is made up of 11 amino acids. Written as DNA, the CDR3 is TGCGCCAGCACCCTTTCCTACGAGCAGTACTTC. Amino acid sequence: CASTLSYEQYF.

The chain joins TRBV7-8 to TRBJ1-2, with a weak D call TRBD1 (5 bases). The CDR3 runs 17 residues. Trimming pared 3 bases from V and 4 bases from J, leaving 21 bases between. The germline CDR1 and CDR2 sequences are SGHVS and FQNEAQ. The CDR3 loop is CASSLNRSGVGRYGYTF. DNA for the CDR3: TGTGCCAGCAGCTTGAATCGATCTGGGGTGGGACGCTATGGCTACACCTTC.

J is TRBJ2-2 and V is TRBV9; 7 bases are a match to TRBD1. With V trimmed by 2 bases and J by 6 bases, 4 bases remained unmatched. The germline V gene has CDR1 SGDLS and CDR2 YYNGEE. CDR3 length: 14 residues. The CDR3 here is CASSVTGAAGELFF. DNA for the CDR3: TGTGCCAGCAGCGTCACAGGGGCGGCCGGGGAGCTGTTTTTT.

This chain links TRBV2 with TRBJ1-2; D is possibly TRBD1 (6 bases). V was cut by 6 bases and J by 7 bases, with 18 bases left in between. The germline CDR1 and CDR2 sequences are SNHLY and FYNNEI. The CDR3 covers 14 residues. The CDR3 spells CASRPTGIGSGYTF. The DNA for the CDR3 is TGTGCCAGCAGGCCCACAGGGATAGGGAGTGGCTACACCTTC.

The chain employs TRBV24-1 and TRBJ1-2; D gene unclear. Germline CDR1 KGHDR, CDR2 SFDVKD. This CDR3 contains 14 residues. V lost 2 bases and J lost 4, with 10 bases in between. Here the CDR3 DNA reads TGTGCCACCAGTGATTCCTCTGGGCCCTATGGCTACACCTTC. Translation gives CATSDSSGPYGYTF.

V and J are TRBV14 and TRBJ2-7; no clear D gene. CDR3 length equals 12 residues. CDR1 is SGHDN and CDR2 is FVKESK in the germline V gene. Trimming removed 4 bases at V and 4 bases at J, with 8 bases between. The CDR3, as DNA: TGTGCCAGCAGCCTTAGTAGTTACGAGCAGTACTTC. Translation gives CASSLSSYEQYF.

The chain combines TRBV29-1 with TRBJ2-2, with 7 nucleotides matching TRBD1. CDR1 SQVTM and CDR2 ANQGSEA come from the germline V gene. J was trimmed by 2 bases and V by 7 bases; bases with no gene match: 10. The CDR3 has 15 amino acids. In nucleotides, the CDR3 is TGCAGCGCATTCCGGGACAGAGATAACACCGGGGAGCTGTTTTTT. Translated: CSAFRDRDNTGELFF.

This chain connects TRBV19 to TRBJ2-1; TRBD2 agrees at 7 bases. V lost 3 bases, J lost 7 bases, and 0 bases stayed unmatched. The germline V gene encodes CDR1 LNHDA and CDR2 SQIVND (reference sequence). The CDR3 runs 12 residues. As DNA, the CDR3 is TGTGCCAGTAGTATGGGGGGGAATGAGCAGTTCTTC. Translating gives CASSMGGNEQFF.

This chain links TRBV14 with TRBJ2-7; D not certain. V was clipped by 0 bases and J by 3 bases, with 12 bases between them. This CDR3 comprises 15 residues. Germline lookup yields CDR1 SGHDN and CDR2 FVKESK. The CDR3 DNA reads as TGTGCCAGCAGCCAAGAGAATACCCGTTACTACGAGCAGTACTTC. This codes for CASSQENTRYYEQYF.

This clone was picked up one time. V gene TRBV4-3 combines with J gene TRBJ2-3, with TRBD2 as a possible D gene (6 bases). V was trimmed by 0 bases and J by 4 bases, leaving 11 bases between them. This CDR3 has 15 amino acids. The germline V gene encodes CDR1 LGHNA and CDR2 YSLEER. The CDR3 is CASSQDLLAADTQYF. Here the CDR3 DNA reads TGCGCCAGCAGCCAAGATTTACTAGCAGCAGATACGCAGTATTTT.